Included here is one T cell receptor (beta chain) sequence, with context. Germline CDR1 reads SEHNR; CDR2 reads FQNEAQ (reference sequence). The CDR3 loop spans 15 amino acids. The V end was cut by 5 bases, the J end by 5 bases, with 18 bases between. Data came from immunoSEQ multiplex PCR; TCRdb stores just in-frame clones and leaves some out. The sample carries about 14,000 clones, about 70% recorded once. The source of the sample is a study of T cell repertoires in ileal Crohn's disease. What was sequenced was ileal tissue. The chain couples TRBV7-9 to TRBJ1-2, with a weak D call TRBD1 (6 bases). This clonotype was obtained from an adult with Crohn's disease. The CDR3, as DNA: TGTGCCAGCAGCCTTATCTGGGACACCTATTATGGCTACACCTTC. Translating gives CASSLIWDTYYGYTF.